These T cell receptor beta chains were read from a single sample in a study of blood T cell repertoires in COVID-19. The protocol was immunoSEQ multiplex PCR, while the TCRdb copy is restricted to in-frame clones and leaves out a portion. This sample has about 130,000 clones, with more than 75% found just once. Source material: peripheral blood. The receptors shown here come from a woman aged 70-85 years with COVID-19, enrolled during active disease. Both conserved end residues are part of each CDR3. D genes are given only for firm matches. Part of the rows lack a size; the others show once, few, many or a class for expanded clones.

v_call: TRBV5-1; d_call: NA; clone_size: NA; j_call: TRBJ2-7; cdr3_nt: TGCGCCAGCAGCTTTTCTGGTGTGAGTGACGAGCAGTACTTC; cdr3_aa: CASSFSGVSDEQYF
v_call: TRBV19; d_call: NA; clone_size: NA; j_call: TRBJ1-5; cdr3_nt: TGTGCCAGTAGTATCGGACAAGATCAGCCCCAGCATTTT; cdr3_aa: CASSIGQDQPQHF
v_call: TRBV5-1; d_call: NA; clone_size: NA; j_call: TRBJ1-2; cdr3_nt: TGCGCCAGCAGCTTGGGGGTTTCGGGGAAAGGCTACACCTTC; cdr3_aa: CASSLGVSGKGYTF
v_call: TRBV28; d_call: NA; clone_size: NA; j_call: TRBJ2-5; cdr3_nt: TGTGCCAGCAGTCCCGTCCAAGAGACCCAGTACTTC; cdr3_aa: CASSPVQETQYF
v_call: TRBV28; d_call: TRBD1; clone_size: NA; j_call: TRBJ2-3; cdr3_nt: TGTGCCAGCAGTTTACCCGGACAGGGCGCAGATACGCAGTATTTT; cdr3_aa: CASSLPGQGADTQYF
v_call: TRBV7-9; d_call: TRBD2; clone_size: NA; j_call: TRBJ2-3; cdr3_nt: TGTGCCAGCAGCCGCGGGGGGACCACAGATACGCAGTATTTT; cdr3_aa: CASSRGGTTDTQYF
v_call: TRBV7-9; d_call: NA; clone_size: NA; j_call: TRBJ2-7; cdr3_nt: TGTGCCAGCAGCTTAGCCCCCTCCTCAGGGATCTCCTACGAGCAGTACTTC; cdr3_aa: CASSLAPSSGISYEQYF
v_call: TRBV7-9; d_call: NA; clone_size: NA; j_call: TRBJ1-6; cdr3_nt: TGTGCCAGCAGCTTATCGAGAGGGAGTGGTTCACCCCTCCACTTT; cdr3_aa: CASSLSRGSGSPLHF
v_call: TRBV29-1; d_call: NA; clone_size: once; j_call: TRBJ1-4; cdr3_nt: TGCAGCGTGACCCTGGACAGAGAAAAACTGTTTTTT; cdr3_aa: CSVTLDREKLFF
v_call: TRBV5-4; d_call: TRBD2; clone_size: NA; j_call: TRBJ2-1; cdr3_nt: TGTGCCAGCAGTAGTAGCGGGGGGTCCTACAATGAGCAGTTCTTC; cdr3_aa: CASSSSGGSYNEQFF
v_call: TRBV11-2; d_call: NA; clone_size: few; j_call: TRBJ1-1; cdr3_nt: TGTGCCAGCAGCCCCCTTCGGGGGGCGAACACTGAAGCTTTCTTT; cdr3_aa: CASSPLRGANTEAFF
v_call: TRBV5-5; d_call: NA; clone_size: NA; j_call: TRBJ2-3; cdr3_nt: TGTGCCAGCAGCTCGGACCCTAGCCCCACAGATACGCAGTATTTT; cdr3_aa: CASSSDPSPTDTQYF
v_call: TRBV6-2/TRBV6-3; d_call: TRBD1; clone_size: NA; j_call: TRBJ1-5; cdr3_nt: TGTGCCAGCAGCCCACAGGGGGTCAGCAATCAGCCCCAGCATTTT; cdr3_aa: CASSPQGVSNQPQHF
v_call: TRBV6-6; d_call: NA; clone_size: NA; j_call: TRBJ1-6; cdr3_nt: TGTGCCAGCAGTTATACAGGGAATTCACCCCTCCACTTT; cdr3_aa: CASSYTGNSPLHF
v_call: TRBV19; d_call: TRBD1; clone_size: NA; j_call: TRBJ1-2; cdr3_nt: TGTGCCAGTATGGGGACAGTTCCCAACTATGGCTACACCTTC; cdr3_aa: CASMGTVPNYGYTF
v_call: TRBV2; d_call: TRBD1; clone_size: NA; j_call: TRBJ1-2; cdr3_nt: TGTGCCAGCAGTGATAACGACAGGGGGGGCGGCTACACCTTC; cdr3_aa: CASSDNDRGGGYTF
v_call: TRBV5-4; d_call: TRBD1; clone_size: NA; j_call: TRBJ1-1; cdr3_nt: TGTGCCAGCAGCCCTGGGACAGGCCGTAGAATTGAAGCTTTCTTT; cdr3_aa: CASSPGTGRRIEAFF
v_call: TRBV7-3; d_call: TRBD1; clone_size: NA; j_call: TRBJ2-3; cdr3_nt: TGTGCCAGCAGCTACCTGGGACAGGGATACACAGATACGCAGTATTTT; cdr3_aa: CASSYLGQGYTDTQYF
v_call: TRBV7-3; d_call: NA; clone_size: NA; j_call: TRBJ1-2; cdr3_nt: TGTGCCAGCAGCAGAAGGGGGGGCTATGGCTACACCTTC; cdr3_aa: CASSRRGGYGYTF
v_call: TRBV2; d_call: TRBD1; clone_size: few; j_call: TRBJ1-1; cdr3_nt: TGTGCCAGCAGATCCGGGACAGCGAACACTGAAGCTTTCTTT; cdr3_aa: CASRSGTANTEAFF
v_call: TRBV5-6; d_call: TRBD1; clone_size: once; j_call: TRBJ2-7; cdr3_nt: TGTGCCAGCAGATATACGAAGGGACAGGACTATTTCTACGAGCAGTACTTC; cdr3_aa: CASRYTKGQDYFYEQYF
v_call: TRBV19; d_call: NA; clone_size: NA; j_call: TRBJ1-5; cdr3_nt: TGTGCCAGTAGTATAGATCACAGTAATCAGCCCCAGCATTTT; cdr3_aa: CASSIDHSNQPQHF